This record covers a single T cell receptor beta chain. Its antigen is still unknown. The junction shows a germline mismatch at one end, possibly a read error. From blood, about 250-500 ng of genomic DNA served as TRB template. The CDR3 is 17 residues long. Germline CDR1 is MNHEY and CDR2 is SMNVEV (reference sequence). This entry belongs to a study of T and B cells in COVID-19 patients. Study-wide context: Peripheral blood came from COVID-19 patients with active infection or after recovery. The recovered cohort's median age was roughly 31 years, versus roughly 67 years in active infection.

Multiplex PCR with BIOMED2 TRB-A/B primer pools amplified TRB rearrangements. One entry per CDR3 protein, called by TCRdb with MiXCR from the multiplex PCR reads. The data contain around 19,000 distinct CDR3 sequences, over 30% of them singletons. The study's findings and limits: Early severe-case samples and blood from mildly ill patients during symptoms were in short supply.

Material for sequencing was blood. This receptor was taken from a human donor with active COVID-19. This chain connects TRBV27 to TRBJ1-5; D might be TRBD1 (5 bases). The CDR3 nucleotides are TGTGCCACCAGTGATTTGCGCTGGAGGGGAAGCAATCAGCCCCAGCATTTT. Encoded protein: CATSDLRWRGSNQPQHF.